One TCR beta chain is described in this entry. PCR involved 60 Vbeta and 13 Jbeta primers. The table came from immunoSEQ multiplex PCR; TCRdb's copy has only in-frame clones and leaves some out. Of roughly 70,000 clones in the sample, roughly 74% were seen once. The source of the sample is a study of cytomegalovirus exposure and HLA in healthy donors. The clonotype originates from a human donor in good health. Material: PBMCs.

DNA for the CDR3: TGTGCCAGCAGCCCCACTGACCCAACTAAGCAGTTCTTC. Amino acid sequence: CASSPTDPTKQFF. This rearrangement joins TRBV7-9 to TRBJ2-1; D gene ambiguous. Germline CDR1 reads SEHNR; CDR2 reads FQNEAQ (reference sequence). V lost 5 bases and J lost 11, with 16 bases in between. The CDR3 runs 13 residues.